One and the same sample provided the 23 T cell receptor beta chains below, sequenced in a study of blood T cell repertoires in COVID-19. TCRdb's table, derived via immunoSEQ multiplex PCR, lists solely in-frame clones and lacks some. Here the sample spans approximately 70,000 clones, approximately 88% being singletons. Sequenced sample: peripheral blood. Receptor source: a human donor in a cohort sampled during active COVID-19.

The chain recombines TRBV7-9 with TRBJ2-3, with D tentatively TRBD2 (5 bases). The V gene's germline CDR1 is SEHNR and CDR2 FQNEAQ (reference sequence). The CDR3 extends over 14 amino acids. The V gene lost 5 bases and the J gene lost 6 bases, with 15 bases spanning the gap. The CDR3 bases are TGTGCCAGCAGCATAAGACTGGGAGTTGATACGCAGTATTTT. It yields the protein CASSIRLGVDTQYF.

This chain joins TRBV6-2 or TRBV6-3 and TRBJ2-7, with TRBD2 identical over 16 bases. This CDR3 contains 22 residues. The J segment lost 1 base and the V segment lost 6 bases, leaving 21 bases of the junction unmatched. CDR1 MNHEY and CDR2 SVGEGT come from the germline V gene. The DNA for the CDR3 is TGTGCCAGCAGCCGCGATACCAAACCCCCGGGACTAGCGGGGGGGGTATCCTACGAGCAGTACTTC. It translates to CASSRDTKPPGLAGGVSYEQYF.

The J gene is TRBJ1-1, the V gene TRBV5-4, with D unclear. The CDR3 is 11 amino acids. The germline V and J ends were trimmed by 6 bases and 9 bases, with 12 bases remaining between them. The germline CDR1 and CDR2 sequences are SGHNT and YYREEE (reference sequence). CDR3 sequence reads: CASTVEGKAFF. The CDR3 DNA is TGTGCCAGCACCGTGGAGGGAAAAGCTTTCTTT.

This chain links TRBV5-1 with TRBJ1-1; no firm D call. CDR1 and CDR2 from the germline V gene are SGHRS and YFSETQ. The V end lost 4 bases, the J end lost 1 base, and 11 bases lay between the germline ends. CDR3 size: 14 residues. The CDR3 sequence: CASSTAGTNTEAFF. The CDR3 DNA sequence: TGCGCCAGCAGCACCGCTGGCACGAACACTGAAGCTTTCTTT.

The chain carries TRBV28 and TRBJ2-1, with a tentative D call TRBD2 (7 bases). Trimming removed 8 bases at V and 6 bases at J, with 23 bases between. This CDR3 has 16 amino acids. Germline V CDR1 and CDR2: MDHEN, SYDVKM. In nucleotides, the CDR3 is TGTGCCAGCCATACCGGCCTTGCGGGGGCCCTCAATGAGCAGTTCTTC. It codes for CASHTGLAGALNEQFF. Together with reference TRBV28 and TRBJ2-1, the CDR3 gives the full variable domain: DVKVTQSSRYLVKRTGEKVFLECVQDMDHENMFWYRQDPGLGLRLIYFSYDVKMKEKGDIPEGYSVSREKKERFSLILESASTNQTSMYLCASHTGLAGALNEQFFGPGTRLTVL.

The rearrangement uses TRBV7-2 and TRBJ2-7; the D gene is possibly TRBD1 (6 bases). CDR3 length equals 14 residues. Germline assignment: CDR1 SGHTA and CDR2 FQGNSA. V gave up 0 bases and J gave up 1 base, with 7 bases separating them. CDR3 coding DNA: TGTGCCAGCAGCTTAGCAGGGGGATCCTACGAGCAGTACTTC. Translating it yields CASSLAGGSYEQYF.

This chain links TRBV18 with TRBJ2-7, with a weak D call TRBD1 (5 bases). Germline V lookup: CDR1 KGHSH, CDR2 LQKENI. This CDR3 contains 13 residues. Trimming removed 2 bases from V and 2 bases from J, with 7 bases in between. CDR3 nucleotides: TGTGCCAGCTCACCAGCAGGGACCTACGAGCAGTACTTC. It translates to CASSPAGTYEQYF.

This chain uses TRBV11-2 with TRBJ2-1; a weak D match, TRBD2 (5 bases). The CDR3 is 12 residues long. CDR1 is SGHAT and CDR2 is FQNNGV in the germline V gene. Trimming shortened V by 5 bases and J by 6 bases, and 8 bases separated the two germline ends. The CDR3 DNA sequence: TGTGCCAGCAGCGCAAGCGGCAATGAGCAGTTCTTC. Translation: CASSASGNEQFF. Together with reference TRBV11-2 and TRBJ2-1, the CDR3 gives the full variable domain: EAGVAQSPRYKIIEKRQSVAFWCNPISGHATLYWYQQILGQGPKLLIQFQNNGVVDDSQLPKDRFSAERLKGVDSTLKIQPAKLEDSAVYLCASSASGNEQFFGPGTRLTVL.

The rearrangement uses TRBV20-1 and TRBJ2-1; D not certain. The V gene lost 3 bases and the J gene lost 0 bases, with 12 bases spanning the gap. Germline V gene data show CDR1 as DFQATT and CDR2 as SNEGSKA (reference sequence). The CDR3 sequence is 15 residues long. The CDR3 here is CSASPLASSYNEQFF. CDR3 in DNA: TGCAGTGCTAGTCCCCTCGCGAGCTCCTACAATGAGCAGTTCTTC.

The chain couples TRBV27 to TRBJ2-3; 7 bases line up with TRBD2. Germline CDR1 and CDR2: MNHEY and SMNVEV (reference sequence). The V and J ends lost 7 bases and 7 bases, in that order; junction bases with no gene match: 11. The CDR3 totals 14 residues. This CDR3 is CASNPGLSMYTQYF. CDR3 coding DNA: TGTGCCAGCAATCCGGGACTATCAATGTATACGCAGTATTTT.

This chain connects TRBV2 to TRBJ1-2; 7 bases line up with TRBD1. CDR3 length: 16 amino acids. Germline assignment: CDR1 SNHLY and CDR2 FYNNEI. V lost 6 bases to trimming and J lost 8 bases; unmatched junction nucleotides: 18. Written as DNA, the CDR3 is TGTGCCAGCAGCCGCACCGGGGCAGGGGGAGTTATGGGCTACACCTTC. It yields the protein CASSRTGAGGVMGYTF.

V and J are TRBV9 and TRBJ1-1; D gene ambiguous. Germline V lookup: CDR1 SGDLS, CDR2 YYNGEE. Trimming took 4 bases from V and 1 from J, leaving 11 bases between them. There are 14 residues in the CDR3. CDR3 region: CASSPEARNTEAFF. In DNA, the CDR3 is TGTGCCAGCAGCCCCGAGGCGAGGAACACTGAAGCTTTCTTT.

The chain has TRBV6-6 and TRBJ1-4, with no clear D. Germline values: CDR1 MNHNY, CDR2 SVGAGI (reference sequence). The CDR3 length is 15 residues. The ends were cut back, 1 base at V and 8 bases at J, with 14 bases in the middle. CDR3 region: CASSYFGVQLEKLFF. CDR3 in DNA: TGTGCCAGCAGTTACTTCGGGGTACAGTTGGAAAAACTGTTTTTT.

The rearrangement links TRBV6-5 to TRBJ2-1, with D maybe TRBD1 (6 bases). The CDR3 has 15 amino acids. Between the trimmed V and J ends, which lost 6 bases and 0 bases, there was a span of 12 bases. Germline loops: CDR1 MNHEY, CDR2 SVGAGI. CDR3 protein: CASRATDSSYNEQFF. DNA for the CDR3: TGTGCCAGCAGGGCCACGGACAGCTCCTACAATGAGCAGTTCTTC.

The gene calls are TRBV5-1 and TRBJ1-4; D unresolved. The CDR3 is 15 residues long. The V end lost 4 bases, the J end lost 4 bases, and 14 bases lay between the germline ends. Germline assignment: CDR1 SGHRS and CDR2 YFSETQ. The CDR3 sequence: CASSPYAGSNEKLFF. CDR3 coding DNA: TGCGCCAGCAGCCCGTATGCTGGGAGTAATGAAAAACTGTTTTTT.

DNA of the CDR3: TGTGCCAGCAGCACCGGGACTAGCGGTCGTTACAATGAGCAGTTCTTC. Translation gives CASSTGTSGRYNEQFF. The chain recombines TRBV5-4 with TRBJ2-1, with TRBD2 matching 11 bases. CDR3 length: 16 residues. The V segment lost 4 bases and the J segment 4 bases; nucleotides outside the gene matches: 7. Germline CDR1 is SGHNT and CDR2 is YYREEE (reference sequence).

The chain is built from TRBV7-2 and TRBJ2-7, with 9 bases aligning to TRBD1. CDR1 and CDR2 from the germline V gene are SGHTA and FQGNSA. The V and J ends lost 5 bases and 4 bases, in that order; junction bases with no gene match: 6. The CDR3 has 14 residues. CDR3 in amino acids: CASSDGDRAYEQYF. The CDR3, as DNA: TGTGCCAGCAGCGACGGGGACAGGGCATACGAGCAGTACTTC.

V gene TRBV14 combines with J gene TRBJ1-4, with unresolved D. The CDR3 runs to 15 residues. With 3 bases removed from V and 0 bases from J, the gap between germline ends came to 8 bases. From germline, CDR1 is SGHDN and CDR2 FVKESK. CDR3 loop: CASSQRVATNEKLFF. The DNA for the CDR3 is TGTGCCAGCAGCCAGAGGGTCGCAACTAATGAAAAACTGTTTTTT.

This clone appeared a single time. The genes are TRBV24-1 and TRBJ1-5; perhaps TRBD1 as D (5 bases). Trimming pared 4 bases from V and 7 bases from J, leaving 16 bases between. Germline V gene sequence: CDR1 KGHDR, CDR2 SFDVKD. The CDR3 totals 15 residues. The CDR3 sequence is CATSDPSGGGQPQHF. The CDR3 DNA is TGTGCCACCAGTGACCCATCGGGGGGAGGCCAGCCCCAGCATTTT.

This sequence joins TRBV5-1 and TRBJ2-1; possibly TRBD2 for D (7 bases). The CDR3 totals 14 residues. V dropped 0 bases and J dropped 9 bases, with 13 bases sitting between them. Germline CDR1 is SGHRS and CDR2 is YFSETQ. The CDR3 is CASSLGGGGAEQFF. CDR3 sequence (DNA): TGCGCCAGCAGCTTGGGAGGGGGAGGGGCTGAGCAGTTCTTC.

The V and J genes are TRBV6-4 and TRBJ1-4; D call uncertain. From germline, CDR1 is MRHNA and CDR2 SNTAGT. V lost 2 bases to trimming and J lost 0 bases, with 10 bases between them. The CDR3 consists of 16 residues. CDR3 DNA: TGTGCCAGCAGTGACGGGCTGGTTGCAACTAATGAAAAACTGTTTTTT. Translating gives CASSDGLVATNEKLFF.

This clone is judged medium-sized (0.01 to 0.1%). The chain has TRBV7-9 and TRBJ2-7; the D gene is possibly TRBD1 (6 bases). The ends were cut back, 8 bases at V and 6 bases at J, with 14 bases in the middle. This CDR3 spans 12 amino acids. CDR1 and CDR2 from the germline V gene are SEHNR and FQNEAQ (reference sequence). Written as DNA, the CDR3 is TGTGCCAGCGAACATTACAGGGCCGAGCAGTACTTC. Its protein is CASEHYRAEQYF.

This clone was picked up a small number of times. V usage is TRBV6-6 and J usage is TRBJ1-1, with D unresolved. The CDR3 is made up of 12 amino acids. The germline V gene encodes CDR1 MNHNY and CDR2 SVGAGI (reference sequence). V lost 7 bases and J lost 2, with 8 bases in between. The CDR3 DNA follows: TGTGCCAGCACCACAGCTAACACTGAAGCTTTCTTT. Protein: CASTTANTEAFF.